The T cell receptor beta chain under discussion was sequenced for a study of beta chain features in type 1 diabetes. Study background: Sorted cells from all samples, numbering 107,917,701, were examined. Study-level points and caveats: Significant though moderate, a shortening of TCRB CDR3s appeared in all four CD4+ subsets of Type 1 diabetes patients. Possibly, sequencing cDNA over-represented cells that had high TCR expression levels.

Sorting based on CD45RO/CCR7/CD25/CD127/CD95/CD27 separated CD4+ naive, central memory, regulatory and stem cell-like memory cells. This clone turned up a few times. Its antigen remains unidentified. Expressed TCRB transcripts were sequenced after all isolated RNA was converted to cDNA. The repertoire was sequenced with immunoSEQ multiplex PCR; TCRdb's copy has only in-frame clones and lacks some. The sample consists of under 550,000 clones, 11% of them appearing once. The CDR3 is 15 residues long. Germline lookup yields CDR1 SQVTM and CDR2 ANQGSEA. Deletions cut 5 bases from V and 0 bases from J, with 13 bases between.

The source material was naive CD4+ T cells from blood. The clonotype was recovered from a woman younger than 35 in good health. The V gene is TRBV29-1, the J gene TRBJ1-4, with D perhaps matching TRBD1 (5 bases). CDR3 coding DNA: TGCAGCGTTAGACAGTCAGGCCCAACTAATGAAAAACTGTTTTTT. Protein sequence: CSVRQSGPTNEKLFF.